One and the same sample provided the 32 T cell receptor beta chains below, sequenced in a study of glioma-infiltrating T cells. Using RNA template, CDR3s of TCR alpha and beta were amplified with iRepertoire arm-PCR. Using its own MiXCR run on the multiplex PCR reads, TCRdb lists one record per CDR3 protein. The sample yields tens of thousands of distinct CDR3 sequences, approximately 42% seen once. Sequenced input: glioma tissue, nonneoplastic brain tissue, or PBMCs (not recorded which). The receptors were sampled from a human donor with low-grade glioma or glioblastoma, undergoing nonglioma brain surgery, or in good health (not recorded which).

A note on this clonotype: An end of the junction does not agree with germline; a read error may underlie this. The chain joins TRBV7-2 to TRBJ1-6; unclear D gene. Germline V gene lookup returns CDR1 SGHTA and CDR2 FQGNSA. The CDR3 is 13 residues long. The CDR3 spells CASNSIFDSPLHF. CDR3 nucleotide sequence: TGTGCCAGCAACTCGATTTTCGATTCACCCCTCCACTTC. Full variable domain (remainder filled in from reference TRBV7-2 and TRBJ1-6): GAGVSQSPSNKVTEKGKDVELRCDPISGHTALYWYRQSLGQGLEFLIYFQGNSAPDKSGLPSDRFSAERTGGSVSTLTIQRTQQEDSAVYLCASNSIFDSPLHFGNGTRLTVT.

As concerns this clonotype: A much larger clone differs from this one at a single base, so this may be a read error. The rearrangement uses TRBV29-1 and TRBJ1-2; TRBD1 aligns across 8 bases. The CDR3 runs to 16 residues. With V trimmed by 5 bases and J by 4 bases, 15 bases remained unmatched. Looked up from germline, CDR1 is SQVTM and CDR2 is ANQGSEA. The CDR3 spells CSVRPQGGPLGYGYTF. CDR3 sequence (DNA): TGCAGCGTTCGCCCACAGGGGGGACCCTTAGGCTATGGCTACACCTTC.

This clonotype showed up just once. The V call is TRBV7-9, the J call TRBJ2-1; D might be TRBD2 (6 bases). V lost 2 bases and J lost 8, with 10 bases in between. Germline CDR1 SEHNR, CDR2 FQNEAQ (reference sequence). The CDR3 sequence is 13 residues long. The CDR3 DNA follows: TGTGCCAGCAGCTTATGGGGGGACCATGAGCAGTTCTTC. It specifies CASSLWGDHEQFF.

This clonotype has ten or more counts. The chain employs TRBV6-2 or TRBV6-3 and TRBJ1-4, with D possibly TRBD1 on 6 matching bases. Trimming left V 4 bases short and J 8 bases short, with 11 bases between. The germline CDR1 and CDR2 sequences are MNHEY and SVGEGT. The CDR3 loop spans 13 amino acids. CDR3 in DNA: TGTGCCAGCAGTTTGGACAGATGGGAAAAACTGTTTTTT. Translation: CASSLDRWEKLFF.

About this clonotype: The junction departs from germline at one end; a sequencing error may be responsible. The rearrangement uses TRBV10-3 and TRBJ1-1; D might be TRBD1 (5 bases). Germline V lookup: CDR1 ENHRY, CDR2 SYGVKD. This CDR3 region has 15 residues. Here the CDR3 reads CAVSEDPGSSTEAFF. The CDR3 nucleotides are TGTGCCGTCAGTGAGGATCCAGGGTCGAGCACTGAAGCTTTCTTT.

This clonotype was recorded many times. V is TRBV5-4 and J is TRBJ2-5; unclear D gene. The V gene lost 0 bases and the J gene lost 6 bases, with 6 bases spanning the gap. Germline assignment: CDR1 SGHNT and CDR2 YYREEE (reference sequence). The CDR3 is 12 amino acids. The CDR3 is CASSLEAQTQYF. CDR3 coding DNA: TGTGCCAGCAGCTTGGAAGCCCAGACCCAGTACTTC.

In the case of this clonotype: This may stem from a read error, because a much larger clone lies one nucleotide away. The chain recombines TRBV7-2 with TRBJ2-5, with D possibly TRBD2 on 7 matching bases. The CDR3 consists of 17 residues. The germline V gene encodes CDR1 SGHTA and CDR2 FQGNSA. The CDR3 DNA reads as TGTGCCAGCAGCAGGGGAGGGGGGGGGTTTATCCAAGGGACCCAGTACTTC. Encoded protein: CASSRGGGGFIQGTQYF.

This clonotype was observed at least ten times. V is TRBV5-1 and J is TRBJ1-5; TRBD1 matches 8 bases. The CDR3 consists of 16 residues. J gave up 4 bases and V 2 bases, and 8 bases lay outside the gene matches. The germline gives CDR1 SGHRS, CDR2 YFSETQ. This CDR3 is CASSLKGQVENQPQHF. The CDR3 coding sequence is TGCGCCAGCAGCTTAAAGGGACAGGTGGAAAATCAGCCCCAGCATTTT.

This clonotype appeared a few times. This chain connects TRBV6-2 or TRBV6-3 to TRBJ2-2, with 7 bases lining up with TRBD1. Germline V lookup: CDR1 MNHEY, CDR2 SVGEGT. J gave up 5 bases and V 2 bases, and 2 bases lay outside the gene matches. The CDR3 sequence is 14 residues long. The CDR3 DNA sequence: TGTGCCAGCAGTTACACAGGGGCAACCGGGGAGCTGTTTTTT. Protein product: CASSYTGATGELFF.

This clonotype showed up many times. CDR3 loop: CASSLGTGFGELFF. DNA for the CDR3: TGTGCCAGCAGCTTAGGGACAGGGTTCGGGGAGCTGTTTTTT. The chain combines TRBV7-8 with TRBJ2-2; 8 bases line up with TRBD1. CDR1 and CDR2 (germline): SGHVS, FQNEAQ. This CDR3 has 14 residues. V was pared by 1 base and J by 7 bases, with 2 bases of the junction left unmatched. The variable domain in full, completed from reference TRBV7-8 and TRBJ2-2, reads GAGVSQSPRYKVAKRGQDVALRCDPISGHVSLFWYQQALGQGPEFLTYFQNEAQLDKSGLPSDRFFAERPEGSVSTLKIQRTQQEDSAVYLCASSLGTGFGELFFGEGSRLTVL.

There are many counts of this clonotype. The chain is built from TRBV28 and TRBJ1-6, with D possibly matching TRBD1 (6 bases). Trimming took off 5 bases at V and 0 bases at J, with 8 bases between the two ends. CDR1 is MDHEN and CDR2 is SYDVKM in the germline V gene. The CDR3 extends over 15 amino acids. In nucleotides, the CDR3 is TGTGCCAGCAGTGGACAGAGCTCCTATAATTCACCCCTCCACTTT. It translates to CASSGQSSYNSPLHF.

In regard to this clonotype: This likely comes from a read error, as the CDR3 has no conserved phenylalanine or tryptophan at its end. V is TRBV20-1 and J is TRBJ2-3; D is perhaps TRBD2 (7 bases). This CDR3 spans 15 amino acids. Trimming pared 3 bases from V and 5 bases from J, leaving 18 bases between. Germline V gives CDR1 DFQATT, CDR2 SNEGSKA (reference sequence). Written as DNA, the CDR3 is TGCAGTGCTAGCGGGAGGAGGGGGGGCTTAGATACGCAGTATCTT. Translated, it gives CSASGRRGGLDTQYL.

This clonotype was picked up many times. The chain combines TRBV5-4 with TRBJ2-5, with TRBD1 matching over 8 bases. Germline V gives CDR1 SGHNT, CDR2 YYREEE (reference sequence). The CDR3 spans 12 residues. The ends lost 7 bases at V and 1 base at J; junction bases unmatched: 0. CDR3 bases: TGTGCCAGCGGACAGGGCCAAGAGACCCAGTACTTC. It encodes CASGQGQETQYF.

This clonotype occurred many times. V gene TRBV12-3 or TRBV12-4 combines with J gene TRBJ2-7; D is unclear. Trimming removed 0 bases at V and 3 bases at J, with 9 bases between. This CDR3 contains 14 residues. CDR3 DNA sequence: TGTGCCAGCAGTTTAGCGGTCCAGGACTACGAGCAGTACTTC. Protein: CASSLAVQDYEQYF.

The rearrangement uses TRBV6-2 or TRBV6-3 and TRBJ2-5; 10 bases are a match to TRBD2. Germline loops: CDR1 MNHEY, CDR2 SVGEGT. CDR3 size: 18 residues. After removal of 5 bases from V and 5 bases from J, the junction contained 17 bases not matched to a gene. CDR3 in amino acids: CASSGSSSGSRGTETQYF. Here the CDR3 DNA reads TGTGCCAGCAGTGGTTCGTCTAGCGGGAGTCGGGGCACGGAGACCCAGTACTTC.

This clonotype came up a few times. A much larger clonotype is one base distant, so this may be a read error. The rearrangement joins TRBV5-1 to TRBJ1-3; D gene unclear. The CDR3 runs 18 residues. Germline V lookup: CDR1 SGHRS, CDR2 YFSETQ. The CDR3 loop is CDSSLPPAGTLSGNTIYF. CDR3 coding DNA: TGCGACAGCAGCTTACCCCCGGCGGGAACGCTCTCTGGAAACACCATATATTTT. Supplemented by reference TRBV5-1 and TRBJ1-3, the full variable domain reads KAGVTQTPRYLIKTRGQQVTLSCSPISGHRSVSWYQQTPGQGLQFLFEYFSETQRNKGNFPGRFSGRQFSNSRSEMNVSTLELGDSALYLCDSSLPPAGTLSGNTIYFGEGSWLTVV.

This clonotype was seen a single time. The CDR3 loop reads CASRKSGATDTQYF. The CDR3 coding sequence is TGTGCCAGCAGAAAGTCCGGGGCGACAGATACGCAGTATTTT. The chain is built from TRBV6-5 and TRBJ2-3; D may correspond to TRBD1 or TRBD2 (5 bases each). V was clipped by 6 bases and J by 3 bases, with 13 bases between them. Germline V gives CDR1 MNHEY, CDR2 SVGAGI. CDR3 length equals 14 residues.

This clonotype was seen many times. The chain links TRBV20-1 to TRBJ2-7, with 13 bases fitting TRBD2. CDR1 and CDR2 from the germline V gene are DFQATT and SNEGSKA (reference sequence). J lost 2 bases, V lost 5 bases, and 6 bases had no gene match. The CDR3 runs to 15 residues. The CDR3 DNA sequence: TGCAGTGCTGAATGGACTAGCGGGAGAACCTACGAGCAGTACTTC. This codes for CSAEWTSGRTYEQYF.

Turning to this clonotype: With a much larger clone just one base away, this may be a read error. The chain joins TRBV18 to TRBJ1-1; D is ambiguous. The germline CDR1 and CDR2 sequences are KGHSH and LQKENI. The CDR3 runs to 16 residues. CDR3 residues: CAISPPRFRQNTEAFF. The CDR3 DNA reads TGTGCCATCTCACCACCTCGGTTCAGACAGAACACTGAAGCTTTCTTT. Filled out from reference TRBV18 and TRBJ1-1, the complete variable domain reads NAGVMQNPRHLVRRRGQEARLRCSPMKGHSHVYWYRQLPEEGLKFMVYLQKENIIDESGMPKERFSAEFPKEGPSILRIQQVVRGDSAAYFCAISPPRFRQNTEAFFGQGTRLTVV.

About this clonotype itself: A much larger clone is a single base away; this may be a read error. This chain connects TRBV29-1 to TRBJ1-1; 7 nucleotides line up with TRBD1. The CDR3 length is 14 residues. Germline CDR1 is SQVTM and CDR2 is ANQGSEA. The CDR3 spells CSVTQGVVNTEAFF. In DNA form, the CDR3 reads TGCAGCGTCACGCAGGGGGTTGTGAATACTGAAGCTTTCTTT. The full variable domain, its missing parts supplied by reference TRBV29-1 and TRBJ1-1, is SAVISQKPSRDICQRGTSLTIQCQVDSQVTMMFWYRQQPGQSLTLIATANQGSEATYESGFVIDKFPISRPNLTFSTLTVSNMSPEDSSIYLCSVTQGVVNTEAFFGQGTRLTVV.

This clonotype was seen ten or more times. J is TRBJ2-2 and V is TRBV12-3 or TRBV12-4; maybe TRBD1 (6 bases). CDR3 length: 15 residues. Trimming stripped 6 bases from V and 1 base from J, with 12 bases between. CDR3 coding DNA: TGTGCCAGCAGACCCACCAGGGGGAACACCGGGGAGCTGTTTTTT. It yields the protein CASRPTRGNTGELFF.

The chain couples TRBV18 to TRBJ2-1, with D perhaps matching TRBD1 (6 bases). This CDR3 region has 15 residues. V was shortened by 0 bases and J by 2 bases, with 8 bases between the two germline ends. Germline V gene data show CDR1 as KGHSH and CDR2 as LQKENI. CDR3 protein: CASSPPDRAYNEQFF. Here the CDR3 DNA reads TGTGCCAGCTCACCACCGGACAGAGCCTACAATGAGCAGTTCTTC.

This clonotype was observed many times. The gene calls are TRBV18 and TRBJ2-1; unclear D gene. CDR1 is KGHSH and CDR2 is LQKENI in the germline V gene. Deletions cut 8 bases from V and 0 bases from J, with 20 bases between. There are 17 residues in the CDR3. The CDR3: CASKPRAGSSSYNEQFF. The CDR3, as DNA: TGTGCCAGCAAACCTCGGGCAGGCTCTAGCTCCTACAATGAGCAGTTCTTC.

With respect to this clonotype: This may be a read error: a much more frequent sequence differs by one nucleotide. The chain has TRBV5-5 and TRBJ2-1; D unresolved. The CDR3 spans 15 residues. Germline CDR1 is SGHKS and CDR2 is YYEKEE (reference sequence). The CDR3 sequence: CASSFSSSGYNERFF. CDR3 DNA: TGTGCCAGCAGCTTTTCCTCCTCCGGGTACAATGAGCGGTTCTTC. The full variable domain, with the rest looked up from reference TRBV5-5 and TRBJ2-1, is DAGVTQSPTHLIKTRGQQVTLRCSPISGHKSVSWYQQVLGQGPQFIFQYYEKEERGRGNFPDRFSARQFPNYSSELNVNALLLGDSALYLCASSFSSSGYNERFFGPGTRLTVL.

Of note for this clonotype: A much larger clone lies a single base off, so this may be a read error. The chain is built from TRBV11-1 and TRBJ2-7, with D maybe TRBD2 (6 bases). V lost 0 bases and J 11 bases, leaving 17 bases between the germline ends. The CDR3 contains 14 residues. From germline, CDR1 is SGHAT and CDR2 FQDESV (reference sequence). The DNA of the CDR3 is TGTGCCAGCAGCTTAGCCCTAGCGAGCCGGGAGAAGTACTTC. Amino acid sequence: CASSLALASREKYF.

This clonotype was recorded many times. This sequence joins TRBV6-2 or TRBV6-3 and TRBJ2-5, with TRBD2 matching over 11 bases. The CDR3 extends over 16 amino acids. V shed 6 bases and J 2 bases; nucleotides not matched to a gene: 8. Germline V gene data show CDR1 as MNHEY and CDR2 as SVGEGT. CDR3 region: CASRTGTSGRQETQYF. In DNA form, the CDR3 reads TGTGCCAGCAGAACGGGGACTAGCGGACGACAAGAGACCCAGTACTTC.

This clonotype was detected once. The chain uses TRBV6-2 or TRBV6-3 and TRBJ2-7; 10 positions match TRBD1. CDR1 MNHEY and CDR2 SVGEGT come from the germline V gene. This CDR3 is 14 amino acids long. The trim removed 10 bases at V and 1 base at J, leaving 7 bases unmatched. The CDR3 sequence is CATTRTGGSYEQYF. The CDR3 DNA reads as TGTGCCACCACCCGGACAGGGGGATCCTACGAGCAGTACTTC.

The gene calls are TRBV6-1 and TRBJ1-6, with D unclear. There are 20 residues in the CDR3. Germline assignment: CDR1 MNHNS and CDR2 SASEGT. The CDR3 nucleotides are TGTGTTAGCAGTTGGCCGAGGATGGACGACCGAAGCTCCTATAATTCACCCCTCCACTTT. Translated: CVSSWPRMDDRSSYNSPLHF.

This clonotype was detected many times. V is TRBV3-1 and J is TRBJ2-1; a possible D gene is TRBD2 (6 bases). Per germline, CDR1 LGHDT and CDR2 YNNKEL (reference sequence). Trimming took 3 bases from V and 6 from J, leaving 15 bases between them. The CDR3 sequence is 15 residues long. CDR3 bases: TGTGCCAGCAGCCACCCCGGCCCGACTAGCAATGAGCAGTTCTTC. This translates into CASSHPGPTSNEQFF.

Worth noting for this clonotype: A read error is possible here, since a much larger clone lies one base away. The chain is built from TRBV2 and TRBJ2-1; D unclear. Germline CDR1 reads SNHLY; CDR2 reads FYNNEI. The CDR3 has 12 residues. Trimming took off 4 bases at V and 8 bases at J, with 9 bases between the two ends. CDR3: CASSALADEQFF. The CDR3 bases are TGTGCCAGCAGTGCTTTGGCGGATGAGCAGTTCTTC.

The rearrangement uses TRBV7-2 and TRBJ1-2; D call uncertain. The CDR3 loop spans 13 amino acids. V was pared by 5 bases and J by 6 bases, with 13 bases between. Germline lookup yields CDR1 SGHTA and CDR2 FQGNSA. The CDR3 DNA sequence: TGTGCCAGCAGCATGGAGGAGGGTGATGGCTACACCTTC. Its protein product is CASSMEEGDGYTF.

For this clonotype: A much bigger clone sits one base away, suggesting this may be a read error. J is TRBJ1-1 and V is TRBV19; 9 bases agree with TRBD1. The CDR3 is made up of 14 amino acids. Germline V gene sequence: CDR1 LNHDA, CDR2 SQIVND (reference sequence). The CDR3 reads CASSIGQGHTEAYF. CDR3 bases: TGTGCCAGTAGTATCGGACAGGGGCACACTGAAGCTTACTTT.